These 19 T cell receptor beta chains were sequenced from one sample in a study of OX40 agonist ivuxolimab in advanced cancers. Sequenced by immunoSEQ multiplex PCR; TCRdb stores in-frame clones only, minus some. The data contain 70,000 to 95,000 clones, about 86% of them singletons. Sequences were derived from CD4+ or CD8+ T cells sorted from blood, sampled in a trial of the OX40 agonist ivuxolimab. The receptors come from an adult with an advanced solid tumor such as melanoma, head and neck, liver or kidney cancer.

The chain couples TRBV4-1 to TRBJ2-7; 11 nucleotides agree with TRBD2. This CDR3 comprises 16 residues. Trimming took 3 bases from V and 6 from J; bases not matched to a gene: 10. Germline V gives CDR1 MGHRA, CDR2 YSYEKL. CDR3 coding DNA: TGCGCCAGCAGCCAGATAGCGGGGGGGCCGGTCAGCGAGCAGTACTTC. This encodes CASSQIAGGPVSEQYF.

The V gene is TRBV7-2, the J gene TRBJ1-2; tentatively, D is TRBD1 (6 bases). CDR1 and CDR2 from the germline V gene are SGHTA and FQGNSA. V was pared by 2 bases and J by 3 bases, with 13 bases between. This CDR3 spans 15 amino acids. The CDR3 DNA reads TGTGCCAGCAGCTTAACGGGGGGCCCGGACTATGGCTACACCTTC. It specifies CASSLTGGPDYGYTF.

This rearrangement joins TRBV6-6 to TRBJ2-7; TRBD1 agrees at 7 bases. The ends lost 10 bases at V and 1 base at J; junction bases unmatched: 13. CDR1 is MNHNY and CDR2 is SVGAGI in the germline V gene (reference sequence). CDR3 length: 15 residues. CDR3 DNA sequence: TGTGCCATCGCTAGCCCGGGACAGAGTTCCTACGAGCAGTACTTC. It specifies CAIASPGQSSYEQYF.

The rearrangement links TRBV4-2 to TRBJ1-5; D not certain. Germline CDR1 reads LGHNA; CDR2 reads YNFKEQ. The V and J ends lost 5 bases and 0 bases respectively, with 11 bases between them. The CDR3 spans 15 residues. CDR3 in amino acids: CASSGVDPSNQPQHF. In DNA form, the CDR3 reads TGTGCCAGCAGCGGAGTGGACCCTAGCAATCAGCCCCAGCATTTT.

This chain uses TRBV6-5 with TRBJ2-3, with D unresolved. This CDR3 comprises 14 residues. CDR1 and CDR2 from the germline V gene are MNHEY and SVGAGI. Between the trimmed V and J ends, which lost 3 bases and 3 bases, there was a span of 10 bases. The CDR3 reads CASSYLGLTDTQYF. The CDR3 nucleotides read TGTGCCAGCAGTTATCTAGGGCTAACAGATACGCAGTATTTT.

The chain couples TRBV21-1 to TRBJ2-1. TRBV21-1 is recorded as a pseudogene. The CDR3 is made up of 16 amino acids. For the CDR3, the DNA is TGTGCCAGCAGCAAAGGGGGCGGGTTCGAGTACAATGAGCAGTTCTTC. The encoded protein is CASSKGGGFEYNEQFF.

V and J are TRBV10-3 and TRBJ1-3, with D uncertain. The germline V gene encodes CDR1 ENHRY and CDR2 SYGVKD. This CDR3 spans 15 amino acids. The ends were cut back, 3 bases at V and 3 bases at J, with 12 bases in the middle. The CDR3 is CAISDIVGIGNTIYF. DNA of the CDR3: TGTGCCATCAGTGATATTGTTGGGATTGGAAACACCATATATTTT.

The V and J genes are TRBV27 and TRBJ1-5; no firm D call. Trimming took off 6 bases at V and 1 base at J, with 10 bases between the two ends. Germline V CDR1 and CDR2: MNHEY, SMNVEV (reference sequence). The CDR3 length is 14 residues. CDR3 residues: CASRSTQSNQPQHF. The CDR3 nucleotides read TGTGCCAGCAGGTCTACCCAGAGCAATCAGCCCCAGCATTTT.

V gene TRBV29-1 combines with J gene TRBJ2-7, with D perhaps TRBD1 (6 bases). Germline CDR1 SQVTM, CDR2 ANQGSEA. V was clipped by 4 bases and J by 3 bases, with 13 bases between them. The length of the CDR3 is 13 residues. As DNA, the CDR3 is TGCAGCGTTGTGACAGGACTCCTCTACGAGCAGTACTTC. This codes for CSVVTGLLYEQYF.

The chain uses TRBV11-2 and TRBJ1-2; D is possibly TRBD1 (6 bases). Between the trimmed V and J ends, which lost 4 bases and 6 bases, there was a span of 18 bases. The CDR3 is 15 residues long. Germline V gene lookup returns CDR1 SGHAT and CDR2 FQNNGV. The CDR3 sequence: CASSSPGEILHGYTF. The CDR3 region has the DNA TGTGCCAGCAGCTCCCCAGGGGAAATCTTGCATGGCTACACCTTC.

V usage is TRBV11-2 and J usage is TRBJ2-4; 10 nucleotides align to TRBD1. Germline CDR1 and CDR2: SGHAT and FQNNGV. There are 14 residues in the CDR3. Losses at the gene ends were 5 bases for V and 9 bases for J; bases not matched to a gene: 7. CDR3 sequence reads: CASSPGQGISIQYF. CDR3 bases: TGTGCCAGCAGCCCGGGACAGGGGATTAGCATTCAGTACTTC.

The rearrangement links TRBV10-3 to TRBJ2-5; D not resolved. The CDR3 runs 15 residues. Germline CDR1 and CDR2: ENHRY and SYGVKD. Trimming took off 4 bases at V and 1 base at J, with 13 bases between the two ends. CDR3 DNA: TGTGCCATCAGTGGAGGCAGCCAGATCCAAGAGACCCAGTACTTC. Translated: CAISGGSQIQETQYF.

This rearrangement joins TRBV18 to TRBJ2-3; D is possibly TRBD2 (5 bases). The V end was cut by 3 bases, the J end by 0 bases, with 13 bases between. Germline CDR1 KGHSH, CDR2 LQKENI. The CDR3 contains 16 residues. The CDR3 is CASSPDRGASTDTQYF. DNA for the CDR3: TGTGCCAGCTCACCGGATCGGGGAGCTAGCACAGATACGCAGTATTTT.

This chain links TRBV5-6 with TRBJ1-2; unclear D gene. With 5 bases removed from V and 6 bases from J, the gap between germline ends came to 11 bases. Germline V CDR1 and CDR2: SGHDT, YYEEEE. This CDR3 region has 12 residues. Written as DNA, the CDR3 is TGTGCCAGCAGTCATTCATTGGATGGCTACACCTTC. Its protein is CASSHSLDGYTF.

The table lists this clone with a few counts. The chain combines TRBV4-2 with TRBJ1-2; no clear D. The CDR3 has 17 amino acids. CDR1 and CDR2 from the germline V gene are LGHNA and YNFKEQ. V dropped 2 bases and J dropped 2 bases, with 18 bases sitting between them. DNA of the CDR3: TGTGCCAGCAGCCAATTCCCCAAGGGTTCGGCGAACTATGGCTACACCTTC. It yields the protein CASSQFPKGSANYGYTF.

This clone was found a few times. The chain recombines TRBV10-3 with TRBJ1-2; D uncertain. CDR1 and CDR2 from the germline V gene are ENHRY and SYGVKD. The CDR3 consists of 12 residues. The V gene lost 11 bases and the J gene lost 4 bases, with 14 bases spanning the gap. The CDR3 nucleotides are TGTGCCGCCGGACCGATAGGCTATGGCTACACCTTC. Translated: CAAGPIGYGYTF.

The chain joins TRBV5-1 to TRBJ2-2; 8 bases match TRBD1. Trimming at V came to 2 bases and at J to 6 bases, leaving 6 bases not matched to a gene. Germline V CDR1 and CDR2: SGHRS, YFSETQ. The CDR3 consists of 15 residues. The DNA of the CDR3 is TGCGCCAGCAGCTTTGGACAGGGCCGAGCCGGGGAGCTGTTTTTT. As protein: CASSFGQGRAGELFF.

The chain links TRBV5-4 to TRBJ1-1, with no clear D. The CDR3 contains 16 residues. Between the trimmed V and J ends, which lost 4 bases and 8 bases, there was a span of 24 bases. Germline CDR1 is SGHNT and CDR2 is YYREEE (reference sequence). DNA for the CDR3: TGTGCCAGCAGCCGGGAGGGTTTTTTGGCCACCAAGGAAGCTTTCTTT. Its protein product is CASSREGFLATKEAFF.

This clone showed up just once. The chain has TRBV2 and TRBJ1-1; TRBD1 is a possible D gene (5 bases). V dropped 7 bases and J dropped 5 bases, with 11 bases sitting between them. The CDR3 is 12 residues long. CDR1 SNHLY and CDR2 FYNNEI come from the germline V gene. The CDR3 is CASIGGMTEAFF. The CDR3 nucleotides are TGTGCCAGCATTGGGGGGATGACTGAAGCTTTCTTT.